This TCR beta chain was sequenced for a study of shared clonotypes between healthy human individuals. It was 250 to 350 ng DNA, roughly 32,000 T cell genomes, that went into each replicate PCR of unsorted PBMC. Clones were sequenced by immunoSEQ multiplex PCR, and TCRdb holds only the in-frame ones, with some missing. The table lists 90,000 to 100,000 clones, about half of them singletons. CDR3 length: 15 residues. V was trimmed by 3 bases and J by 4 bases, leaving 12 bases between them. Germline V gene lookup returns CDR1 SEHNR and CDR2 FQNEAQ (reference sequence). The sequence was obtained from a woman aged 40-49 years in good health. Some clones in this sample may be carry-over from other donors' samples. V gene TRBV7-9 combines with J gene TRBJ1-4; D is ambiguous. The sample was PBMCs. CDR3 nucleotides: TGTGCCAGCAGCTTGTTTTCGGGAATTAATGAAAAACTGTTTTTT. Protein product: CASSLFSGINEKLFF.